These 7 T cell receptor beta chains were all obtained from the same sample, sequenced in a study of T cell responses to AZD1222 COVID-19 vaccine (dated by TCRdb to the early 2020s). The library was generated by the immunoSEQ multiplex PCR assay. TCRdb stores this immuneACCESS table with in-frame sequences only. Part of the clones is absent; in the studies checked, under half of the shortfall reflects unresolved V genes, and no reason is known for the rest. Within this sample are some 63,000 clones, with roughly nine tenths of them counted one time only. The top ten clones comprise 6.1% of the sample. Taken with the paper, the label for time point translates to: about 28 days (+/-7) after the second vaccine dose. The sample in question was peripheral blood, obtained 28 days after the second AZD1222 dose. The origin of the receptors is an adult who received the AZD1222 COVID-19 vaccine.

The chain carries TRBV3-1 (or the pseudogene TRBV3-2) and TRBJ1-2; TRBD1 agrees at 8 bases. From germline, CDR1 is LGHDT and CDR2 YNNKEL (reference sequence). This CDR3 is 16 amino acids long. The trim removed 0 bases at V and 4 bases at J, leaving 7 bases unmatched. The CDR3 here is CASSQESPGGGYGYTF. CDR3 bases: TGTGCCAGCAGCCAAGAAAGCCCAGGGGGCGGCTATGGCTACACCTTC.

This chain uses TRBV5-1 with TRBJ2-3; D could derive from TRBD1 or TRBD2 (5 bases each). Trimming pared 0 bases from V and 6 bases from J, leaving 11 bases between. The length of the CDR3 is 14 residues. CDR1 and CDR2 (germline): SGHRS, YFSETQ. This chain's CDR3 is CASSLGQGDDTQYF. The CDR3 bases are TGCGCCAGCAGCTTGGGCCAGGGAGACGATACGCAGTATTTT.

V gene TRBV19 combines with J gene TRBJ1-1, with 7 bases lining up with TRBD1. V shed 2 bases, J shed 7 bases, and the junction held 7 bases outside the gene matches. The CDR3 has 14 amino acids. The germline V gene has CDR1 LNHDA and CDR2 SQIVND (reference sequence). The chain's CDR3 is CASSIRGRQDEAFF. CDR3 bases: TGTGCCAGTAGTATAAGGGGGCGACAGGATGAAGCTTTCTTT. The variable domain in full, with the rest retrieved from reference TRBV19 and TRBJ1-1, is DGGITQSPKYLFRKEGQNVTLSCEQNLNHDAMYWYRQDPGQGLRLIYYSQIVNDFQKGDIAEGYSVSREKKESFPLTVTSAQKNPTAFYLCASSIRGRQDEAFFGQGTRLTVV.

The V gene is TRBV19, the J gene TRBJ2-7, with 7 bases matching TRBD1. This CDR3 has 14 amino acids. Germline CDR1 is LNHDA and CDR2 is SQIVND (reference sequence). J lost 0 bases, V lost 6 bases, and 5 bases had no gene match. This CDR3 reads CASSGTGASYEQYF. The CDR3 coding sequence is TGTGCCAGTAGCGGCACAGGGGCCTCCTACGAGCAGTACTTC.

J is TRBJ1-4 and V is TRBV19, with D possibly TRBD1 on 5 matching bases. The CDR3 has 17 amino acids. V was clipped by 1 base and J by 7 bases, with 19 bases between them. Looked up from germline, CDR1 is LNHDA and CDR2 is SQIVND (reference sequence). The DNA for the CDR3 is TGTGCCAGTAGTATAGCTTTCGGGACTCCCACAGGTGAAAAACTGTTTTTT. Its translation is CASSIAFGTPTGEKLFF. The full variable domain, its missing parts supplied by reference TRBV19 and TRBJ1-4, is DGGITQSPKYLFRKEGQNVTLSCEQNLNHDAMYWYRQDPGQGLRLIYYSQIVNDFQKGDIAEGYSVSREKKESFPLTVTSAQKNPTAFYLCASSIAFGTPTGEKLFFGSGTQLSVL.

The chain joins TRBV30 to TRBJ2-4; TRBD2 agrees at 14 bases. CDR1 and CDR2 from the germline V gene are GTSNPN and SVGIG (reference sequence). V was pared by 3 bases and J by 2 bases, with 3 bases of the junction left unmatched. The CDR3 is 16 amino acids. As DNA, the CDR3 is TGTGCCTGGAGAGGACTAGCGGGAGGAACCAAAAACATTCAGTACTTC. Encoded protein: CAWRGLAGGTKNIQYF.

V and J are TRBV7-8 and TRBJ1-2, with D hard to call. This CDR3 comprises 16 residues. The ends were cut back, 4 bases at V and 8 bases at J, with 23 bases in the middle. Per the germline V gene, CDR1 is SGHVS and CDR2 is FQNEAQ. CDR3 sequence: CASSSGEGVLLAGYTF. The CDR3 coding sequence is TGTGCCAGCAGCTCCGGGGAGGGCGTCCTCCTGGCCGGCTACACCTTC.